These 10 T cell receptor beta chains originate from one sample sequenced in a study of T-cell memory formation after mild COVID-19. TCRdb re-called the 5' RACE reads through MiXCR, storing one row per CDR3 protein. The sample lists a few hundred thousand distinct CDR3 sequences, more than 9% occurring once. Sequencing was carried out using PBMCs or a T cell subset sorted from them (not recorded which). The receptors come from a man aged 18 to 30 who had mild COVID-19 (a few samples of this study predate the infection). Cell type and time point are not known.

This rearrangement joins TRBV6-2 or TRBV6-3 to TRBJ1-2, with D uncertain. The CDR3 has 14 residues. The germline CDR1 and CDR2 sequences are MNHEY and SVGEGT. V was clipped by 2 bases and J by 0 bases, with 7 bases between them. CDR3 in amino acids: CASSYDGTNYGYTF. DNA for the CDR3: TGTGCCAGCAGTTACGACGGGACTAACTATGGCTACACCTTC.

This clonotype was seen only a few times. This chain connects TRBV18 to TRBJ2-7; 8 positions agree with TRBD2. This CDR3 contains 14 residues. The germline gives CDR1 KGHSH, CDR2 LQKENI. The J segment lost 3 bases and the V segment lost 6 bases, leaving 7 bases of the junction unmatched. The CDR3 protein is CASSQSGRIYEQYF. Written as DNA, the CDR3 is TGTGCCAGCTCCCAAAGCGGGAGAATCTACGAGCAGTACTTC.

The table lists this clonotype with many counts. This chain connects TRBV7-2 to TRBJ2-7; 7 positions agree with TRBD1. This CDR3 has 13 amino acids. The junction had 8 bases not matched to a gene; V was cut back by 5 bases and J by 7 bases. Germline V gives CDR1 SGHTA, CDR2 FQGNSA. CDR3 loop: CASSPRGGGEQYF. CDR3 in DNA: TGTGCCAGCAGCCCCCGAGGGGGCGGAGAGCAGTACTTC.

The chain joins TRBV6-2 or TRBV6-3 to TRBJ2-5, with TRBD1 as a possible D gene (5 bases). V lost 8 bases and J 7 bases, leaving 17 bases between the germline ends. CDR1 is MNHEY, CDR2 SVGEGT, per germline. The CDR3 extends over 13 amino acids. In DNA, the CDR3 is TGTGCCAGCGCTCCTAGAGGACACTGGACCCAGTACTTC. Its protein is CASAPRGHWTQYF.

The chain uses TRBV20-1 and TRBJ1-1; 9 nucleotides align to TRBD1. The CDR3 sequence is 14 residues long. Germline lookup yields CDR1 DFQATT and CDR2 SNEGSKA (reference sequence). J was trimmed by 6 bases and V by 0 bases; bases with no gene match: 5. The CDR3 loop is CSARESGTGPEAFF. The CDR3 DNA reads TGCAGTGCTAGAGAGTCGGGGACAGGGCCTGAAGCTTTCTTT.

The rearrangement joins TRBV7-8 to TRBJ1-4; TRBD1 is a possible D gene (5 bases). This CDR3 has 14 residues. The germline gives CDR1 SGHVS, CDR2 FQNEAQ. V was trimmed by 8 bases and J by 7 bases, leaving 17 bases between them. The CDR3 here is CASPDRPGGEKLFF. The CDR3 bases are TGTGCCAGCCCAGATCGTCCCGGGGGTGAAAAACTGTTTTTT.

The rearrangement joins TRBV5-1 to TRBJ2-7; the D call may be TRBD1 or TRBD2 (5 bases each). The CDR3 length is 14 residues. The V and J ends lost 0 bases and 5 bases respectively, with 12 bases between them. CDR1 is SGHRS and CDR2 is YFSETQ in the germline V gene. CDR3 sequence: CASSLDEGMDEQYF. CDR3 DNA sequence: TGCGCCAGCAGCTTGGATGAGGGGATGGACGAGCAGTACTTC.

V is TRBV4-3 and J is TRBJ1-4, with D tentatively TRBD1 (5 bases). Deletions cut 4 bases from V and 10 bases from J, with 22 bases between. Germline V gene data show CDR1 as LGHNA and CDR2 as YSLEER. This CDR3 has 16 amino acids. The CDR3 sequence: CASSPLVGAGAGKLFF. The CDR3 coding sequence is TGCGCCAGCAGCCCCTTGGTAGGGGCCGGCGCTGGAAAACTGTTTTTT.

CDR3 sequence (DNA): TGCGCCAGCAGCCGGGGACCTAGCACAGATACGCAGTATTTT. Protein: CASSRGPSTDTQYF. This rearrangement joins TRBV4-1 to TRBJ2-3; D tentatively reads TRBD1 or TRBD2 (5 bases each). The germline gives CDR1 MGHRA, CDR2 YSYEKL. The CDR3 runs to 14 residues. V lost 4 bases, J lost 0 bases, and 8 bases lay in between.

This clonotype has only a few counts. This chain connects TRBV15 to TRBJ1-1, with D possibly TRBD1 on 5 matching bases. V was trimmed by 5 bases and J by 1 base, leaving 8 bases between them. Germline loops: CDR1 LNHNV, CDR2 YYDKDF (reference sequence). CDR3 length equals 13 residues. The CDR3 DNA reads as TGTGCCACCAGCCTGGACACGAACACTGAAGCTTTCTTT. Its translation: CATSLDTNTEAFF.